A single sample is the source of the 8 T cell receptor beta chains below, sequenced in a study of T cells in Graves' hyperthyroidism and ophthalmopathy. Amplified regions were TCR beta CDR3 sequences from RNA transcripts. A first-round RT-PCR of the TCR CDR3 used the HTBI primer set. TCRdb itself ran the multiplex PCR reads through MiXCR, one entry per CDR3 protein. This sample has 550,000 to 600,000 distinct CDR3 sequences, with 16% found just once. The source material was blood. Every receptor here comes from a woman aged 18-29 years with Graves' hyperthyroidism.

This clonotype was counted many times. The chain joins TRBV11-2 to TRBJ1-2, with D perhaps matching TRBD1 (5 bases). From germline, CDR1 is SGHAT and CDR2 FQNNGV. The CDR3 runs 14 residues. Between the trimmed V and J ends, which lost 5 bases and 6 bases, there was a span of 16 bases. DNA of the CDR3: TGTGCCAGCAGCCCCTCGACAGCCTGGGATGGCTACACCTTC. Translated: CASSPSTAWDGYTF.

J is TRBJ2-7 and V is TRBV25-1; D could derive from TRBD1 or TRBD2 (5 bases each). Between the trimmed V and J ends, which lost 7 bases and 4 bases, there was a span of 11 bases. The CDR3 spans 12 residues. Germline V gene data show CDR1 as MGHDK and CDR2 as SYGVNS. Here the CDR3 reads CASTDEGYEQYF. The CDR3 region has the DNA TGTGCCAGCACCGACGAGGGGTACGAGCAGTACTTC.

The genes are TRBV15 and TRBJ2-1; 14 positions match TRBD2. This CDR3 region has 22 residues. The V gene end was trimmed by 0 bases and the J gene end by 2 bases; junction bases not matched to a gene: 15. Germline V CDR1 and CDR2: LNHNV, YYDKDF (reference sequence). The CDR3 nucleotides read TGTGCCACCAGCAGAGATCCTTTTCTTGGACTAGCGGGAGGATGGGCCTACAATGAGCAGTTCTTC. Translated: CATSRDPFLGLAGGWAYNEQFF. The whole variable domain, remainder taken from reference TRBV15 and TRBJ2-1, is DAMVIQNPRYQVTQFGKPVTLSCSQTLNHNVMYWYQQKSSQAPKLLFHYYDKDFNNEADTPDNFQSRRPNTSFCFLDIRSPGLGDTAMYLCATSRDPFLGLAGGWAYNEQFFGPGTRLTVL.

This clonotype was recorded at least ten times. V is TRBV5-1 and J is TRBJ1-1; the D gene is possibly TRBD1 (5 bases). V was clipped by 5 bases and J by 1 base, with 9 bases between them. The germline V gene has CDR1 SGHRS and CDR2 YFSETQ. This CDR3 region has 13 residues. CDR3 bases: TGCGCCAGCAGACGGGACGGGAACACTGAAGCTTTCTTT. Its translation is CASRRDGNTEAFF.

The chain couples TRBV7-3 to TRBJ2-5; D might be TRBD1 (6 bases). V was shortened by 3 bases and J by 1 base, with 9 bases between the two germline ends. The CDR3 runs to 14 residues. Germline CDR1 reads SGHTA; CDR2 reads FQGTGA. The CDR3 nucleotides read TGTGCCAGCAGCTTGACAGGTTTCCAAGAGACCCAGTACTTC. It specifies CASSLTGFQETQYF. The complete variable domain, with remaining parts taken from reference TRBV7-3 and TRBJ2-5, reads GAGVSQTPSNKVTEKGKYVELRCDPISGHTALYWYRQSLGQGPEFLIYFQGTGAADDSGLPNDRFFAVRPEGSVSTLKIQRTERGDSAVYLCASSLTGFQETQYFGPGTRLLVL.

This clonotype was counted at least ten times. The CDR3 sequence is CSARDVLTGVTDTQYF. CDR3 in DNA: TGCAGTGCTAGAGATGTTCTTACGGGGGTCACAGATACGCAGTATTTT. The gene calls are TRBV20-1 and TRBJ2-3; D may be TRBD2 (6 bases). The CDR3 length is 16 residues. Trimming shortened V by 0 bases and J by 2 bases, and 15 bases separated the two germline ends. CDR1 DFQATT and CDR2 SNEGSKA come from the germline V gene (reference sequence).

Concerning this clonotype itself: The conserved phenylalanine or tryptophan normally closing the CDR3 is absent here, so this likely arose from a read error. The chain recombines TRBV5-5 with TRBJ2-5; 7 bases align to TRBD1. V lost 3 bases, J lost 4 bases, and 6 bases stayed unmatched. This CDR3 has 14 residues. Germline values: CDR1 SGHKS, CDR2 YYEKEE (reference sequence). CDR3 loop: CASSSLSGGETQYS. The CDR3 DNA sequence: TGTGCCAGCAGCTCGCTCTCAGGGGGAGAGACCCAGTACTCC.

The gene calls are TRBV20-1 and TRBJ2-7; 8 bases are shared with TRBD2. Trimming cost V 5 bases and J 3 bases; bases outside gene matches: 6. The CDR3 totals 13 residues. Germline CDR1 reads DFQATT; CDR2 reads SNEGSKA (reference sequence). This CDR3 reads CSAPRAGGYEQYF. CDR3 in DNA: TGCAGTGCTCCCAGGGCGGGAGGCTACGAGCAGTACTTC.